The next 10 T cell receptor beta chains were all read from a single sample in a study of T cells in localized non-small cell lung cancer. Generated by immunoSEQ multiplex PCR, the TCRdb table keeps only in-frame clones and is missing some. The sample comprises some 19,000 clones, about 88% of which are singletons, and 2.4% rests with the top ten. The material sequenced was peripheral blood, taken before any cancer treatment. The receptors originated from a man aged 35 to 69 with stage I lung adenocarcinoma.

V usage is TRBV6-6 and J usage is TRBJ2-7; D not resolved. Germline V CDR1 and CDR2: MNHNY, SVGAGI (reference sequence). CDR3 length: 12 amino acids. The germline V and J ends were trimmed by 2 bases and 5 bases, with 7 bases remaining between them. The CDR3 nucleotides read TGTGCCAGCAGTTACACCCGGAACGAGCAGTACTTC. Translated, it gives CASSYTRNEQYF.

This clone was seen a handful of times. The chain links TRBV28 to TRBJ1-3; no definite D call. Germline V gene sequence: CDR1 MDHEN, CDR2 SYDVKM. This CDR3 is built from 15 residues. V was shortened by 10 bases and J by 7 bases, with 23 bases between the two germline ends. CDR3 loop: CATRIGGTMTNTIYF. DNA of the CDR3: TGTGCCACCAGGATAGGCGGCACGATGACCAACACCATATATTTT.

This chain links TRBV2 with TRBJ2-3; 10 nucleotides match TRBD2. The V gene end was trimmed by 0 bases and the J gene end by 4 bases; junction bases not matched to a gene: 13. CDR3 length: 19 residues. Germline assignment: CDR1 SNHLY and CDR2 FYNNEI. CDR3: CASSEALRDWSGRADTQYF. The CDR3 DNA follows: TGTGCCAGCAGTGAAGCGCTTCGGGACTGGAGCGGGAGGGCAGATACGCAGTATTTT.

J is TRBJ1-1 and V is TRBV28; tentative D call: TRBD1 (5 bases). This CDR3 comprises 13 residues. The ends were cut back, 6 bases at V and 4 bases at J, with 12 bases in the middle. In germline, CDR1 is MDHEN, CDR2 SYDVKM. The CDR3 here is CASSWGIGTEAFF. CDR3 sequence (DNA): TGTGCCAGCAGCTGGGGCATAGGCACTGAAGCTTTCTTT.

This chain joins TRBV19 and TRBJ2-2; TRBD2 matches 8 bases. The length of the CDR3 is 15 residues. Germline values: CDR1 LNHDA, CDR2 SQIVND (reference sequence). With 1 base clipped from V and 5 bases from J, the junction kept 3 bases outside the gene matches. Here the CDR3 reads CASSIVAGGTGELFF. CDR3 DNA: TGTGCCAGTAGTATAGTTGCGGGAGGTACCGGGGAGCTGTTTTTT.

The genes are TRBV6-5 and TRBJ2-1; D possibly matches TRBD1 or TRBD2 (5 bases each). Per the germline V gene, CDR1 is MNHEY and CDR2 is SVGAGI. Trimming cost V 2 bases and J 6 bases, with 8 bases left between them. The CDR3 consists of 13 residues. The DNA for the CDR3 is TGTGCCAGCAGTTACCCCGGGACCAATGAGCAGTTCTTC. Its translation is CASSYPGTNEQFF.

The rearrangement links TRBV11-2 to TRBJ2-1; 8 bases match TRBD2. Germline V gene sequence: CDR1 SGHAT, CDR2 FQNNGV. J gave up 4 bases and V 5 bases, and 4 bases lay outside the gene matches. The CDR3 sequence is 14 residues long. CDR3 bases: TGTGCCAGCAGCCGTAGCGGGGTATACAATGAGCAGTTCTTC. It specifies CASSRSGVYNEQFF.

The chain recombines TRBV6-1 with TRBJ2-1; 12 nucleotides match TRBD2. J gave up 6 bases and V 6 bases, and 6 bases lay outside the gene matches. Germline assignment: CDR1 MNHNS and CDR2 SASEGT. This CDR3 comprises 15 residues. CDR3 in amino acids: CASRIGLAGINEQFF. For the CDR3, the DNA is TGTGCCAGCAGAATAGGACTAGCGGGGATCAATGAGCAGTTCTTC.

The chain links TRBV7-2 to TRBJ2-1; D call uncertain. Germline V gene lookup returns CDR1 SGHTA and CDR2 FQGNSA. The CDR3 sequence is 11 residues long. V dropped 2 bases and J dropped 7 bases, with 3 bases sitting between them. Here the CDR3 reads CASSLLNEQFF. CDR3 nucleotides: TGTGCCAGCAGCTTACTGAATGAGCAGTTCTTC.

The chain employs TRBV7-9 and TRBJ2-2, with TRBD1 as a possible D gene (6 bases). V lost 3 bases to trimming and J lost 5 bases, with 10 bases between them. The CDR3 contains 14 residues. The V gene's germline CDR1 is SEHNR and CDR2 FQNEAQ (reference sequence). The CDR3 loop reads CASSLYRETGELFF. The CDR3, as DNA: TGTGCCAGCAGCTTGTACAGGGAAACCGGGGAGCTGTTTTTT.